This passage covers 14 T cell receptor beta chains from one sample sequenced in a study of blood T cell repertoires in COVID-19. The method was immunoSEQ multiplex PCR; TCRdb's version includes in-frame clones alone and lacks a portion of them. The sample contains 140,000 or so clones, approximately 88% of which appear only once. Sequencing input: peripheral blood. Receptors originate from a woman in her fifties or sixties with acute or convalescent COVID-19.

The rearrangement links TRBV3-1 (or the pseudogene TRBV3-2) to TRBJ2-7; the match to TRBD2 covers 8 bases. This CDR3 has 15 amino acids. With V trimmed by 2 bases and J by 3 bases, 6 bases remained unmatched. Germline V gene data show CDR1 as LGHDT and CDR2 as YNNKEL (reference sequence). This CDR3 reads CASSQYHSGSYEQYF. CDR3 nucleotide sequence: TGTGCCAGCAGCCAATACCACAGCGGGAGCTACGAGCAGTACTTC.

The V and J genes are TRBV12-5 and TRBJ2-3, with a tentative D call TRBD1 (6 bases). The V and J ends lost 5 bases and 2 bases respectively, with 8 bases between them. CDR3 length: 13 residues. Germline CDR1 and CDR2: LGHNT and FRNRAP. The CDR3 protein is CASGGQYTDTQYF. For the CDR3, the DNA is TGTGCTAGTGGTGGACAGTACACAGATACGCAGTATTTT.

The J gene is TRBJ2-3, the V gene TRBV3-1 (or the pseudogene TRBV3-2); perhaps TRBD1 as D (5 bases). Germline lookup yields CDR1 LGHDT and CDR2 YNNKEL (reference sequence). This CDR3 region has 14 residues. The V and J ends lost 1 base and 8 bases respectively, with 13 bases between them. This CDR3 is CASSQVGLVSTQYF. The CDR3 region has the DNA TGTGCCAGCAGCCAAGTGGGGCTAGTCTCTACGCAGTATTTT.

V usage is TRBV3-1 (or the pseudogene TRBV3-2) and J usage is TRBJ2-3; a weak D match, TRBD2 (5 bases). Germline assignment: CDR1 LGHDT and CDR2 YNNKEL (reference sequence). CDR3 length equals 16 residues. The V and J ends lost 4 bases and 4 bases respectively, with 18 bases between them. CDR3 nucleotides: TGTGCCAGCAGCCCTTTCGGACGGGAAGAGTCAGATACGCAGTATTTT. It encodes CASSPFGREESDTQYF.

The V gene is TRBV18, the J gene TRBJ2-2, with TRBD1 matching over 8 bases. The CDR3 spans 16 residues. From germline, CDR1 is KGHSH and CDR2 LQKENI. V lost 5 bases, J lost 0 bases, and 5 bases stayed unmatched. CDR3: CASSSSGGANTGELFF. The CDR3 nucleotides are TGTGCCAGCTCATCCTCAGGGGGCGCGAACACCGGGGAGCTGTTTTTT. The entire variable domain, with the rest obtained from reference TRBV18 and TRBJ2-2, is as follows: NAGVMQNPRHLVRRRGQEARLRCSPMKGHSHVYWYRQLPEEGLKFMVYLQKENIIDESGMPKERFSAEFPKEGPSILRIQQVVRGDSAAYFCASSSSGGANTGELFFGEGSRLTVL.

This sequence joins TRBV5-3 and TRBJ1-3; 7 bases map to TRBD1. TRBV5-3 is sorted into the ORF group, with uncertain function. This CDR3 contains 16 residues. V lost 5 bases to trimming and J lost 0 bases; unmatched junction nucleotides: 8. The CDR3 region is CARRRSGQCSGNTIYF. CDR3 in DNA: TGTGCCAGAAGGAGATCGGGACAGTGCTCTGGAAACACCATATATTTT.

The V gene is TRBV11-2, the J gene TRBJ2-7, with a possible D match to TRBD2 (6 bases). Germline V lookup: CDR1 SGHAT, CDR2 FQNNGV. Between the trimmed V and J ends, which lost 1 base and 6 bases, there was a span of 10 bases. The CDR3 covers 13 residues. The CDR3 here is CASSLGQGGEQYF. The CDR3 nucleotides are TGTGCCAGCAGCTTAGGTCAGGGAGGCGAGCAGTACTTC.

V usage is TRBV5-4 and J usage is TRBJ1-1; no clear D. The germline gives CDR1 SGHNT, CDR2 YYREEE (reference sequence). The germline V and J ends were trimmed by 2 bases and 0 bases, with 5 bases remaining between them. This CDR3 is 13 amino acids long. CDR3 loop: CASSFNLNTEAFF. CDR3 sequence (DNA): TGTGCCAGCAGCTTCAACTTGAACACTGAAGCTTTCTTT.

The gene calls are TRBV29-1 and TRBJ2-2; 10 nucleotides align to TRBD1. CDR1 and CDR2 (germline): SQVTM, ANQGSEA. Germline trimming cut 1 base from V and 4 bases from J; bases unmatched to any gene: 3. The CDR3 length is 15 residues. As DNA, the CDR3 is TGCAGCGTTGAAGGACAGGGGGCGCGCACCGGGGAGCTGTTTTTT. It yields the protein CSVEGQGARTGELFF.

The chain links TRBV3-1 (or the pseudogene TRBV3-2) to TRBJ2-7, with TRBD2 identical over 15 bases. Germline V gene lookup returns CDR1 LGHDT and CDR2 YNNKEL (reference sequence). Trimming removed 3 bases from V and 5 bases from J; junction bases left unmatched: 8. This CDR3 comprises 17 residues. CDR3 DNA sequence: TGTGCCAGCAGCCAGAAGCCGGGACTAGCGGGGGGAAACGAGCAGTACTTC. It yields the protein CASSQKPGLAGGNEQYF.

The chain carries TRBV4-1 and TRBJ2-3; the D gene is possibly TRBD1 (6 bases). Germline CDR1 reads MGHRA; CDR2 reads YSYEKL. CDR3 size: 18 residues. With 0 bases removed from V and 2 bases from J, the gap between germline ends came to 18 bases. The DNA for the CDR3 is TGCGCCAGCAGCCAAGAAAAAGGGGCAGGGACAATCACAGATACGCAGTATTTT. Translating it yields CASSQEKGAGTITDTQYF.

This chain uses TRBV27 with TRBJ1-2, with 9 bases fitting TRBD1. Germline CDR1 and CDR2: MNHEY and SMNVEV (reference sequence). The J segment lost 1 base and the V segment lost 5 bases, leaving 11 bases of the junction unmatched. The CDR3 runs 17 residues. The CDR3 is CASSLRPDRGFNYGYTF. The CDR3 region has the DNA TGTGCCAGCAGTCTTCGACCCGACAGGGGGTTTAACTATGGCTACACCTTC.

The rearrangement links TRBV7-2 to TRBJ1-2; 9 nucleotides match TRBD1. The V gene end was trimmed by 4 bases and the J gene end by 7 bases; junction bases not matched to a gene: 10. This CDR3 spans 15 amino acids. Germline CDR1 is SGHTA and CDR2 is FQGNSA. The DNA for the CDR3 is TGTGCCAGCAGCTCCTTCCTAGGGACAGGGAGTGGCTACACCTTC. Protein sequence: CASSSFLGTGSGYTF.

The V and J genes are TRBV5-1 and TRBJ1-5, with D perhaps TRBD1 (6 bases). Germline lookup yields CDR1 SGHRS and CDR2 YFSETQ. The length of the CDR3 is 15 residues. V gave up 4 bases and J gave up 0 bases, with 11 bases separating them. CDR3 sequence: CASSLGTISNQPQHF. CDR3 bases: TGCGCCAGCAGCCTCGGGACAATTAGCAATCAGCCCCAGCATTTT.